The clone carrying this TCR beta chain was observed a few times. These data are taken from a study of human T cells and chemical hapten exposure. Via MiXCR, TCRdb re-called the RACE reads, giving one row per CDR3 protein. Found here are 95,000 to 100,000 distinct CDR3 sequences, 10% to 13% of them singletons; the top ten hold more than 2.5%. V was shortened by 2 bases and J by 7 bases, with 11 bases between the two germline ends. This CDR3 has 13 residues. As for time point: pre-sensitization, week 0. Treatment meaning: therapeutic diphenylcyclopropenone sensitization with weekly scalp DPC. The V and J genes are TRBV12-3 or TRBV12-4 and TRBJ1-2, with D perhaps matching TRBD1 (5 bases). The receptor was derived from a woman aged 60-75 years with alopecia areata. Some clones in this sample may be carry-over from other donors' samples. This specimen consisted of whole blood, obtained in connection with sensitization to the hapten diphenylcyclopropenone (DPC). CDR3 DNA: TGTGCCAGCAGTTTACAGGGATATATTGGCTACACCTTC. Residues: CASSLQGYIGYTF.